The 23 T cell receptor beta chains reported below all come from one sample, sequenced in a study of Tregs in tolerant kidney transplant recipients. Only in-frame clones appear in the TCRdb table, and some are missing; sequencing was by immunoSEQ multiplex PCR. The sample table sets out roughly 48,000 clones. This specimen consisted of CD4+ T cells from blood, obtained before the transplant. These receptors all come from a human donor who received a combined kidney and bone marrow transplant.

With regard to this clone: Read sequence stops 3 residues before the CDR3 end, and the germline J gene provides the missing end. The chain links TRBV2 to TRBJ2-3; no clear D gene. The germline gives CDR1 SNHLY, CDR2 FYNNEI. The CDR3 consists of 13 residues. V lost 2 bases, J lost 3 bases, and 6 bases lay in between. CDR3 DNA (partial): TGTGCCAGCAGTGAACTAGGAACAGATACG. Amino acid sequence: CASSELGTDT. The whole CDR3 reads CASSELGTDTQYF.

As for this clone: The CDR3 end is not reached by the read, which stops 3 residues before it; the germline J gene fills it in. The chain has TRBV18 and TRBJ2-1; 9 positions agree with TRBD1. CDR3 length: 15 residues. V gave up 4 bases and J gave up 2 bases; unmatched junction bases: 3. CDR1 is KGHSH, CDR2 LQKENI, per germline. The part of the CDR3 DNA that was read is TGTGCCAGCTCACAAAGACAGGGGGCCTACAATGAG. As protein: CASSQRQGAYNE. The entire CDR3 protein reads CASSQRQGAYNEQFF.

In the case of this clone: Relative to the germline gene, one junction end is altered; a read error may explain this. With the read ending 3 residues before the CDR3 end, the germline J gene is used to fill in that end. J is TRBJ1-1 and V is TRBV30; D is undetermined. Germline V lookup: CDR1 GTSNPN, CDR2 SVGIG (reference sequence). CDR3 size: 11 residues. The CDR3 here is CAGRERVEAFF. CDR3 DNA (partial): TGTGCCGGGAGGGAGCGAGTTGAA.

As regards this clone: Read coverage stops 3 residues before the CDR3 terminus; the germline J gene supplies the remainder. The chain uses TRBV13 and TRBJ2-5, with 10 bases lining up with TRBD2. V lost 1 base and J lost 2; bases outside the gene matches: 1. This CDR3 has 15 amino acids. Germline loops: CDR1 PRHDT, CDR2 FYEKMQ (reference sequence). The DNA read from the CDR3 is TGTGCCAGCAGCTTAGAACTAGCGGGGCAAGAGACC. Its translation: CASSLELAGQET. The full CDR3 reads CASSLELAGQETQYF.

On this clone itself: The sequenced fragment ends 3 residues before the CDR3 boundary, so the rest is inferred from the germline J gene. The chain is built from TRBV7-9 and TRBJ1-2, with 8 bases matching TRBD1. The length of the CDR3 is 14 residues. Germline V gene sequence: CDR1 SEHNR, CDR2 FQNEAQ (reference sequence). V lost 5 bases to trimming and J lost 4 bases; unmatched junction nucleotides: 6. CDR3 amino acids: CASSHDRGGYGYTF. CDR3 bases read: TGTGCCAGCAGCCACGACAGGGGTGGCTATGGC.

Comments on this clone: The read terminates 3 residues ahead of where the CDR3 ends, so the germline J gene completes it. The rearrangement joins TRBV10-3 to TRBJ2-7; D may be TRBD1 (5 bases). CDR3 length: 13 amino acids. Germline values: CDR1 ENHRY, CDR2 SYGVKD. Trimming removed 8 bases from V and 5 bases from J, with 16 bases in between. CDR3 DNA, as far as it was read: TGTGCCATCGTCGAGGACCCCAGGGACGAG. It yields the protein CAIVEDPRDE. The full CDR3 protein reads CAIVEDPRDEQYF.

About this clone: The read terminates 3 residues before the CDR3 end, so the remaining end is supplied by the germline J gene. The genes are TRBV5-4 and TRBJ2-7, with TRBD1 matching 7 bases. The CDR3 has 14 residues. The germline CDR1 and CDR2 sequences are SGHNT and YYREEE (reference sequence). Trimming took 0 bases from V and 1 from J; bases not matched to a gene: 1. The CDR3: CASSLGGQSYEQYF. CDR3 DNA, as far as it was read: TGTGCCAGCAGCTTGGGGGGACAGTCCTACGAG.

As concerns this clone: The read stops 3 residues short of the end of the CDR3; the missing end is completed from the germline J gene. V usage is TRBV5-1 and J usage is TRBJ2-1; D is undetermined. The germline CDR1 and CDR2 sequences are SGHRS and YFSETQ. The CDR3 loop spans 14 amino acids. V was shortened by 0 bases and J by 9 bases, with 13 bases between the two germline ends. This CDR3 reads CASSLVLLFSEQFF. The covered CDR3 bases are TGCGCCAGCAGCTTGGTCCTACTATTTTCTGAG.

The sequenced CDR3 bases are TGTGCCAGCTGTGCGGCGTACAATCAGCCC. Translation gives CASCAAYNQP. The entire CDR3 sequence reads CASCAAYNQPQHF. V gene TRBV7-2 combines with J gene TRBJ1-5, with unresolved D. The CDR3 end falls 3 residues outside the read, so it is completed with the germline J gene. The V gene's germline CDR1 is SGHTA and CDR2 FQGNSA. CDR3 length equals 13 residues. V was clipped by 8 bases and J by 3 bases, with 11 bases between them.

Of note for this clone: From the germline J gene comes the end of the CDR3, since the read stops 3 residues before it. The rearrangement uses TRBV19 and TRBJ2-7, with 9 bases fitting TRBD1. Germline values: CDR1 LNHDA, CDR2 SQIVND (reference sequence). This CDR3 has 15 amino acids. V shed 4 bases, J shed 4 bases, and the junction held 8 bases outside the gene matches. The CDR3 bases that were read are TGTGCCAGTAGTAAGATCTCGACAGGGGGGTACGAG. Amino acid sequence: CASSKISTGGYE. In full, the CDR3 is CASSKISTGGYEQYF.

About this clone itself: The read ends 3 residues early relative to the CDR3; the germline J gene fills the gap. The same CDR3 is also encoded by other DNA sequences in this sample. This chain connects TRBV30 to TRBJ2-5; 7 positions agree with TRBD2. The CDR3 totals 11 residues. The J segment lost 5 bases and the V segment lost 3 bases, leaving 0 bases of the junction unmatched. CDR1 and CDR2 (germline): GTSNPN, SVGIG (reference sequence). The CDR3 reads CAWSGGETQYF. Partial CDR3 DNA: TGTGCCTGGAGCGGGGGGGAGACC.

Of note for this clone: Read coverage stops 3 residues before the CDR3 terminus; the germline J gene supplies the remainder. The chain recombines TRBV20-1 with TRBJ2-6, with TRBD1 identical over 8 bases. After removal of 4 bases from V and 2 bases from J, the junction contained 4 bases not matched to a gene. Germline lookup yields CDR1 DFQATT and CDR2 SNEGSKA (reference sequence). The CDR3 contains 15 residues. CDR3 DNA (partial): TGCAGTGCTACTCAACAGGGGGCTGGGGCCAACGTC. Its protein is CSATQQGAGANV. The CDR3, in full, reads CSATQQGAGANVLTF.

About this clone itself: The observed sequence ends 3 residues before the CDR3 terminus, with the missing tail filled in from the germline J gene. The chain carries TRBV30 and TRBJ1-5, with D perhaps matching TRBD1 (5 bases). The CDR3 covers 13 residues. V lost 3 bases, J lost 4 bases, and 10 bases lay in between. Germline lookup yields CDR1 GTSNPN and CDR2 SVGIG (reference sequence). The CDR3 sequence: CAWSHGGNQPQHF. CDR3 bases read: TGTGCCTGGAGCCACGGGGGGAATCAGCCC.

About this clone itself: The CDR3 end is not reached by the read, which stops 3 residues before it; the germline J gene fills it in. This chain joins TRBV20-1 and TRBJ2-7; 13 bases are shared with TRBD2. The CDR3 totals 15 residues. CDR1 and CDR2 from the germline V gene are DFQATT and SNEGSKA (reference sequence). Losses at the gene ends were 5 bases for V and 6 bases for J; bases not matched to a gene: 10. Incomplete CDR3 DNA: TGCAGTGCTCCGTTAGGGACTAGCGGGACACCCGAG. Residues: CSAPLGTSGTPE. The complete CDR3 reads CSAPLGTSGTPEQYF.

As regards this clone: Sequencing ends 3 residues short of the CDR3 end; the germline J gene provides the rest. The V and J genes are TRBV19 and TRBJ1-5; TRBD1 aligns across 9 bases. CDR3 size: 16 residues. Germline loops: CDR1 LNHDA, CDR2 SQIVND (reference sequence). J gave up 3 bases and V 6 bases, and 9 bases lay outside the gene matches. CDR3 DNA (partial): TGTGCCAGTAGGATCGCTGACAGGGGGACCAATCAGCCC. Its translation: CASRIADRGTNQP. The whole CDR3 reads CASRIADRGTNQPQHF.

On this clone: The missing CDR3 end, 3 residues past where the read stops, is filled in from the germline J gene. V gene TRBV19 combines with J gene TRBJ2-1; TRBD2 matches 12 bases. CDR1 LNHDA and CDR2 SQIVND come from the germline V gene (reference sequence). Losses at the gene ends were 10 bases for V and 6 bases for J; bases not matched to a gene: 10. CDR3 length equals 15 residues. CDR3 region: CATSRLAGVFNEQFF. CDR3 DNA (partial): TGTGCCACCTCACGACTAGCGGGAGTATTCAATGAG. The full variable domain, its missing parts supplied by reference TRBV19 and TRBJ2-1, is DGGITQSPKYLFRKEGQNVTLSCEQNLNHDAMYWYRQDPGQGLRLIYYSQIVNDFQKGDIAEGYSVSREKKESFPLTVTSAQKNPTAFYLCATSRLAGVFNEQFFGPGTRLTVL.

Comments on this clone: The DNA ends 3 residues before the CDR3 does, and the rest of the CDR3 is filled in from the germline J gene. The gene calls are TRBV18 and TRBJ2-2; TRBD1 matches at 8 bases. V dropped 5 bases and J dropped 4; count of bases not matched to a gene: 9. Germline-derived CDR1 and CDR2 are KGHSH and LQKENI. There are 16 residues in the CDR3. Here the CDR3 reads CASSRNGQGSTGELFF. The CDR3 DNA, read in part, is TGTGCCAGCTCAAGAAACGGACAGGGAAGCACCGGGGAG.

Concerning this clone: With the read ending 3 residues before the CDR3 end, the germline J gene is used to fill in that end. This chain connects TRBV20-1 to TRBJ2-7; D is unclear. From germline, CDR1 is DFQATT and CDR2 SNEGSKA (reference sequence). V was cut by 3 bases and J by 3 bases, with 9 bases left in between. The CDR3 spans 12 residues. The DNA read from the CDR3 is TGCAGTGCTAGTCCCCAGGACTACGAG. This translates into CSASPQDYE. The CDR3 reads in full as CSASPQDYEQYF.

CDR3 bases read: TGTGCCAGCAGCCCCGGACACCGGAATTCACCC. This encodes CASSPGHRNSP. The entire CDR3 protein reads CASSPGHRNSPLHF. This sequence joins TRBV7-3 and TRBJ1-6; possible D gene TRBD1, 5 bases. The read comes to an end 3 residues before the CDR3 does, leaving the germline J gene to fill in the end. The CDR3 is 14 residues long. The V gene's germline CDR1 is SGHTA and CDR2 FQGTGA. Between the trimmed V and J ends, which lost 5 bases and 7 bases, there was a span of 12 bases.

Comment on this clone: The read ends 3 residues shy of where the CDR3 ends; the end is completed using the germline J gene. This chain connects TRBV6-2 or TRBV6-3 to TRBJ1-1; unclear D gene. The CDR3 is 14 amino acids. Germline V gene lookup returns CDR1 MNHEY and CDR2 SVGEGT. V shed 7 bases and J shed 5 bases, with 17 bases lying between them. The CDR3: CASTPAGSWTEAFF. The sequenced CDR3 bases are TGTGCCAGCACGCCGGCGGGTTCGTGGACTGAA.

As for this clone: The read ends 3 residues early relative to the CDR3; the germline J gene fills the gap. The chain carries TRBV7-2 and TRBJ1-5; D remains ambiguous. Between the trimmed V and J ends, which lost 5 bases and 7 bases, there was a span of 15 bases. This CDR3 is built from 14 residues. Germline lookup yields CDR1 SGHTA and CDR2 FQGNSA. CDR3 region: CASSTGTGSQPQHF. Partial CDR3 DNA: TGTGCCAGCAGCACCGGCACGGGGTCCCAGCCC.

Turning to this clone: The read gets to within 3 residues of the CDR3 end, and the germline J gene fills in the rest. The gene calls are TRBV7-2 and TRBJ2-3, with 7 nucleotides matching TRBD2. The CDR3 runs 13 residues. V gave up 8 bases and J gave up 2 bases; unmatched junction bases: 4. The germline V gene encodes CDR1 SGHTA and CDR2 FQGNSA. CDR3 DNA (partial): TGTGCCAGCGGCCGGGACTACACAGATACG. Amino acid sequence: CASGRDYTDT. The full CDR3 protein is CASGRDYTDTQYF.

CDR3 amino acids: CASRPEGDEQFF. The covered CDR3 bases are TGTGCCAGCAGGCCGGAGGGGGATGAG. The J gene is TRBJ2-1, the V gene TRBV2, with D possibly called TRBD1 or TRBD2 (6 bases each). The read gets to within 3 residues of the CDR3 end, and the germline J gene fills in the rest. Germline V gives CDR1 SNHLY, CDR2 FYNNEI. Trimming stripped 6 bases from V and 8 bases from J, with 11 bases between. The CDR3 loop spans 12 amino acids.